This T cell receptor beta chain originates from a study of T cell responses to AZD1222 COVID-19 vaccine. The overall study: Timing groups of about 4 and about 12 weeks for second doses were pooled.

On this clone: What it binds is not known.

Study observations and caveats: Spike-specific TCRs gained breadth and depth after people received two AZD1222 doses. CD4 TCRs associated with vaccination spanned spike, dominating at 160-218 and 743-854. Females made up more of the donors, who were largely white British, and clonal diversity may have come out too low.

Germline-derived CDR1 and CDR2 are MNHEY and SVGEGT. With V trimmed by 5 bases and J by 6 bases, 10 bases remained unmatched. The CDR3 is made up of 16 amino acids. Libraries were prepared by immunoSEQ multiplex PCR; TCRdb keeps only in-frame clonotypes and omits some of them. Of roughly 150,000 clones in the sample, roughly 88% are singletons; the top ten hold 2.2%. The material sequenced was peripheral blood, taken on day 0 of AZD1222 vaccination. This receptor was identified in an adult in good health. The rearrangement links TRBV6-2 or TRBV6-3 to TRBJ2-2; 9 nucleotides line up with TRBD1. This chain's CDR3 is CASSEDRGELAGELFF. CDR3 bases: TGTGCCAGCAGTGAGGACAGGGGAGAATTGGCCGGGGAGCTGTTTTTT.